The rows below give T cell receptor beta chains drawn from one sample of a study of response to subunit inactivated influenza vaccine. In TCRdb, the RT-PCR reads were re-called with MiXCR into one record per CDR3 protein. Altogether around 710,000 distinct CDR3 sequences are present, approximately 15% being singletons, with the ten largest covering 6% to 7%. The sequenced sample was PBMCs from blood, obtained approximately 15 days before vaccination. All receptors come from a man aged 45-60 years who received an inactivated influenza vaccine. The conserved cysteine and the conserved F or W are not part of the CDR3 here. Fields, in order: D gene, V gene, J gene, CDR3 length, CDR3 protein. A D gene is named only where the DNA matches it firmly.

>.|TRBV20-1|TRBJ2-1|12
SAISTKEYNEQF
>.|TRBV10-3|TRBJ2-1|11
ANRDGTHNEQF
>.|TRBV19|TRBJ1-4|13
ASSAYRASNEKLF
>.|TRBV4-1|TRBJ1-5|15
ASSQAPEGTSNQPQH
>TRBD1|TRBV4-1|TRBJ1-5|12
ASSQQQGDQPQH
>.|TRBV9|TRBJ2-5|12
ASSVGASAQTQY
>.|TRBV27|TRBJ1-1|13
ASSLSQGGITEAF
>.|TRBV7-6|TRBJ1-1|11
ASSLSSGTEAF
>TRBD1|TRBV10-3|TRBJ1-1|13
AISETRGRGTEAF
>.|TRBV14|TRBJ2-1|11
ASSQDQLVSQF
>TRBD1|TRBV2|TRBJ1-5|11
ATSGQPRTPQH
>.|TRBV5-1|TRBJ2-7|11
ASSLDSIHEQY
>.|TRBV6-5|TRBJ2-2|12
ASSFARGTGELF
>TRBD1|TRBV5-4|TRBJ2-3|13
ASSLVDRGPDTQY
>.|TRBV11-2|TRBJ2-2|11
ASSEVGAGELF
>TRBD2|TRBV6-1|TRBJ2-3|13
ASRLSGGAADTQY
>.|TRBV30|TRBJ2-2|11
AWSPLGAGELF
>.|TRBV24-1|TRBJ1-2|12
ATSDLAANYGYT
>TRBD1|TRBV12-3/TRBV12-4|TRBJ1-5|13
ASSLPGQSYQPQH
>.|TRBV5-5|TRBJ2-1|11
ASSLISGNEQF
>TRBD1|TRBV11-2|TRBJ2-5|14
ASSLDPTGGQETQY
>TRBD2|TRBV5-1|TRBJ2-5|11
ASRTSVEETQY
>.|TRBV6-6|TRBJ1-5|10
ASSYSREPQH
>.|TRBV4-3|TRBJ2-1|14
ASSQDRGGEYNEQF
>.|TRBV7-2|TRBJ2-5|9
ASTGQATQY
>.|TRBV2|TRBJ2-5|11
ASSVTDRETQY
>TRBD1|TRBV6-2/TRBV6-3|TRBJ2-5|10
ASSDSGQGLH